This TCR beta chain was identified in a study of T-cell memory formation after mild COVID-19 (dated by TCRdb to 2020 to 2022). Describing the broader study: TCR sequence clusters from the two donors were found to be largely donor specific. In a couple of donors, T-cell clones that expanded and contracted after mild COVID-19 were followed by sequencing TCRalpha and TCRbeta repertoires longitudinally. Two young, previously healthy adult volunteers, one female and one male, were included in the cohort. Broader findings and caveats from the paper: Contracting CD4+ clones turned up mainly in the CM and EM memory subsets, whereas EMRA was where CD8+ clones were enriched. SARS-CoV-2 specificity was not confirmed for the second-wave clones peaking on day 37. Only a couple of mild cases were covered by the study, and larger cohorts that include severe cases with pre-infection samples were considered necessary. Some responding clones were detected in pre-infection memory, suggesting pre-existing cross-reactive memory T cells joined the SARS-CoV-2 response. Clones that contracted from day 15 to 85 showed balanced CD4/CD8 phenotypes, whereas a second wave of clones that expanded from day 15 to 37 leaned towards CD4+.

Measured from the cysteine to the phenylalanine, the CDR3 is 15 residues long. Just the 45-base CDR3 DNA is kept, in frame starting at base 1. V is cut by 6 bases and J by 0 bases, and the space between the germline ends is 9 bases. The germline V gene encodes CDR1 MDHEN and CDR2 SYDVKM. Ficoll-Paque density gradient centrifugation was the method used to isolate PBMCs. The instrument was an Illumina NovaSeq 6000. Using 5'RACE with constant-segment primers, TCRalpha and TCRbeta cDNA libraries were constructed, with sample barcodes and unique molecular identifiers added in the process. RNA was extracted from every sample with Trizol reagent. Amplification of the libraries took two PCR steps, and the second step added a second sample barcode plus Illumina TruSeq adapters. Sequencing of the libraries was done on an Illumina NovaSeq, producing 2 x 150 bp paired-end reads. Per the source publication's procedure: The reads were demultiplexed and collapsed into UMI-guided consensus sequences using migec v1.2.7. With mixcr v2.1.11, UMI consensuses were aligned to TRA and TRB V and J templates and assembled into clonotypes. Expanded or contracted clonotypes were those called significant by both edgeR and NoisET, with noise models trained on biological replicates. For edgeR calls, the thresholds were a false discovery rate-adjusted p below 0.01 and a log2 fold-change of 1. As an exploratory analysis of dynamics, max-normalized trajectories of the 1000 most abundant clonotypes were examined by PCA with hierarchical clustering. Separately sequenced CD4+ and CD8+ repertoires were used to assign a CD4 or CD8 phenotype to each responding clone. Clones were called with MiXCR by TCRdb after fastp trimmed the public reads at Q25, and only in-frame beta chains were retained. For every CDR3 protein sequence, its rows merge into one entry that carries the most common genes and DNA. These V and J calls originate from TCRdb's pipeline instead of the authors' own analysis. Here the sample has about 190,000 distinct CDR3 sequences; approximately 10% occur a single time. The ten most abundant clones make up just over 3% of the sample.

Only a few counts were recorded for this clonotype. Its antigen target is currently unknown. No per-base quality is available; no much larger clone lies one base away. The sequence came from a man younger than 35 who had mild COVID-19 (a few samples of this study predate the infection). The sample titles of this study are shuffled in the database, so cell type and time point are left out; the donor was told from shared clones. The chain is assembled from TRBV28 and TRBJ1-6; perhaps TRBD1 is the D gene, with 6 bases matching. Sequences were obtained from PBMCs or a T cell subset sorted from them (not recorded which). The CDR3 protein is CASRKQGSYNSPLHF. The DNA reads TGTGCCAGCAGAAAACAGGGCTCCTATAATTCACCCCTCCACTTT. Reference TRBV28 and TRBJ1-6 genes cover what lies past the CDR3, so the full variable domain is DVKVTQSSRYLVKRTGEKVFLECVQDMDHENMFWYRQDPGLGLRLIYFSYDVKMKEKGDIPEGYSVSREKKERFSLILESASTNQTSMYLCASRKQGSYNSPLHFGNGTRLTVT.